This T cell receptor (beta chain) comes out of a study of blood T cell repertoires in COVID-19. Study overall: All recovered Cohort 3 donors got two negative PCRs, got clearance, or saw symptom resolution. T cells, B-cell-depleted T cells, or PBMCs supplied cDNA or gDNA.

The data were produced by immunoSEQ multiplex PCR, yet TCRdb's version contains in-frame clones alone and is incomplete. Of some 190,000 clones listed, roughly nine tenths are singletons. CDR3 length equals 15 residues. J lost 2 bases, V lost 6 bases, and 6 bases had no gene match. The germline V gene has CDR1 SEHNR and CDR2 FQNEAQ (reference sequence). The study recruited people aged about 18 to 89 years across around 23 US areas. Assignments of participants to cohorts depended upon their own reported clinical history. Sequencing was performed on PBMCs or T cells enriched from blood (not recorded which). The rearrangement joins TRBV7-9 to TRBJ2-7; 11 bases match TRBD1. The TCR comes from a woman aged 40-49 years in a cohort exposed to, infected with or recovered from COVID-19 (not recorded which). The CDR3 protein is CASRSGQGAPYEQYF. In DNA form, the CDR3 reads TGTGCCAGCAGATCTGGACAGGGGGCGCCCTACGAGCAGTACTTC.